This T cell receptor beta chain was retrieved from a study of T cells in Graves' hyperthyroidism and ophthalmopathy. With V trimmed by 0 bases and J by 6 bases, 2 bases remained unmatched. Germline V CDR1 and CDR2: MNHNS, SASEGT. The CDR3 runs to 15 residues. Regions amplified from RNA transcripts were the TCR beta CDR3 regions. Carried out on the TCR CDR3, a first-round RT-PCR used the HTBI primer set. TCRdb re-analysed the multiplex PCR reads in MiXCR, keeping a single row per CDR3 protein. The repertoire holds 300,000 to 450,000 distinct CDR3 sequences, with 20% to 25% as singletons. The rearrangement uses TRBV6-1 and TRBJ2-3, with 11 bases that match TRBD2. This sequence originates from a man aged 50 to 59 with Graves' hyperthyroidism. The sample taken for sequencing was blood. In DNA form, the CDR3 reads TGTGCCAGCAGTGAAGCAGTAGCGGGGGGGGATACGCAGTATTTT. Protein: CASSEAVAGGDTQYF.